This section outlines one TCR beta chain sequence together with its context. Its target is unknown. Libraries were prepared by immunoSEQ multiplex PCR; TCRdb keeps only in-frame clonotypes and omits some of them. The sample includes some 270,000 clones, approximately 86% of them seen just once. The CDR3 is 15 residues long. Looked up from germline, CDR1 is ENHRY and CDR2 is SYGVKD. Trimming took off 6 bases at V and 5 bases at J, with 20 bases between the two ends. The data stem from a study of cytomegalovirus exposure and HLA in healthy donors. The study, taken as a whole, reports: Associated with cytomegalovirus, according to the listing, were 150 to 200 TCR beta chains. According to reports, the classifier identified cytomegalovirus status with high specificity and sensitivity. The tendency of first-cohort TCR clusters to co-occur in the roughly 120 validation repertoires was identified by a subsequent analysis. Confirmation was obtained in vitro that three CMV-associated chains are specific for CMV antigens.

The sample taken for sequencing was PBMCs. This sequence was found in a woman between 18 and 30 years old in good health and CMV-seronegative. The chain is built from TRBV10-3 and TRBJ2-7; a possible D gene is TRBD1 (6 bases). The CDR3 DNA sequence: TGTGCCATCAGGCACCCCGGGACAACTGTCCACGAGCAGTACTTC. Translating it yields CAIRHPGTTVHEQYF.